The present T cell receptor beta chain was sequenced within a study of cytomegalovirus exposure and HLA in healthy donors. In the PCR, 60 Vbeta and 13 Jbeta primers were used. Sequencing was performed with immunoSEQ multiplex PCR; in TCRdb, only in-frame clones are kept and a portion is missing. The repertoire includes 45,000 to 65,000 clones, 77% of them detected once, and 2.7% sits in the top ten. Germline V gene lookup returns CDR1 LGHNA and CDR2 YSLEER. Trimming took 0 bases from V and 5 from J; bases not matched to a gene: 6. This CDR3 is 15 amino acids long. J is TRBJ2-5 and V is TRBV4-3; TRBD2 matches at 7 bases. The receptor comes from a woman aged 40 to 50 in good health and CMV-seropositive. What was sequenced was PBMCs. CDR3 nucleotide sequence: TGCGCCAGCAGCCAAGAGGGGAGGGGAAGGGAGACCCAGTACTTC. Its protein is CASSQEGRGRETQYF.